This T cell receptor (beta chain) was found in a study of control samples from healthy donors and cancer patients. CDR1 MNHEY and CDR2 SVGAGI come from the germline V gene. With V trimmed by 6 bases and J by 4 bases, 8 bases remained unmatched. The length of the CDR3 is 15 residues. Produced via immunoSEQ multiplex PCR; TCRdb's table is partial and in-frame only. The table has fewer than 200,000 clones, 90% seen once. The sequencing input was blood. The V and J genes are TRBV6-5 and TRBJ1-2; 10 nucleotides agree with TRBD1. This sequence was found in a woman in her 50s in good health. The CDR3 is CASRSGTGDIYGYTF. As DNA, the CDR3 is TGTGCCAGCAGATCCGGGACAGGGGACATCTATGGCTACACCTTC.